Listed here are 8 T cell receptor beta chains from one sample, sequenced in a study of T cell responses to AZD1222 COVID-19 vaccine (dated by TCRdb to about 2021). The time point label here, explained by the study, means: baseline before first vaccination. The method was the immunoSEQ multiplex PCR assay. TCRdb re-hosts the immuneACCESS table, in-frame sequences only. Its copies lack some clones; in the studies checked, an unresolved V gene accounts for under half of them, and the cause for the rest is not known. This sample comprises about 120,000 clones, over 75% of them detected only once. The biggest ten clones account for over 3% of the sample. The source was peripheral blood, collected on day 0 of AZD1222 vaccination. The receptor source for this set is an adult in good health.

V usage is TRBV18 and J usage is TRBJ1-2; tentatively, D is TRBD1 (6 bases). The CDR3 sequence is 14 residues long. Trimming stripped 1 base from V and 2 bases from J, with 8 bases between. Germline V gene lookup returns CDR1 KGHSH and CDR2 LQKENI. DNA for the CDR3: TGTGCCAGCTCACCACAAGGGGGGAACTATGGCTACACCTTC. This encodes CASSPQGGNYGYTF.

The chain is built from TRBV3-1 (or the pseudogene TRBV3-2) and TRBJ1-6; 9 positions match TRBD1. The germline V gene has CDR1 LGHDT and CDR2 YNNKEL (reference sequence). J lost 3 bases, V lost 3 bases, and 12 bases had no gene match. The length of the CDR3 is 19 residues. CDR3 DNA: TGTGCCAGCAGCCAGGACAGGGGAGGAGTTGGGGTCTATAATTCACCCCTCCACTTT. Translated: CASSQDRGGVGVYNSPLHF.

V gene TRBV5-6 combines with J gene TRBJ1-2; D may be TRBD1 (6 bases). Per germline, CDR1 SGHDT and CDR2 YYEEEE. Between the trimmed V and J ends, which lost 3 bases and 4 bases, there was a span of 13 bases. The CDR3 runs 14 residues. CDR3 region: CASSSAGAPYGYTF. CDR3 coding DNA: TGTGCCAGCAGCTCAGCAGGGGCCCCCTATGGCTACACCTTC.

V is TRBV10-1 and J is TRBJ2-7; D call uncertain. CDR3 size: 13 residues. Trimming stripped 2 bases from V and 3 bases from J, with 8 bases between. Per the germline V gene, CDR1 is WNHNN and CDR2 is SYGVQD (reference sequence). This chain's CDR3 is CASSEIGGYEQYF. CDR3 DNA sequence: TGCGCCAGCAGTGAGATTGGCGGCTACGAGCAGTACTTC.

V and J are TRBV29-1 and TRBJ2-2, with D maybe TRBD1 (5 bases). The CDR3 is 19 amino acids. Germline lookup yields CDR1 SQVTM and CDR2 ANQGSEA. The CDR3 reads CPRWSPKHRRHANTGELFF. In DNA, the CDR3 is TGCCCCCGTTGGTCCCCAAAACACAGGAGACACGCGAACACCGGGGAGCTGTTTTTT.

The V call is TRBV5-1, the J call TRBJ2-1; TRBD1 might be the D (6 bases). The CDR3 consists of 17 residues. Germline CDR1 is SGHRS and CDR2 is YFSETQ. Trimming shortened V by 0 bases and J by 0 bases, and 13 bases separated the two germline ends. In nucleotides, the CDR3 is TGCGCCAGCAGCTTGGAAGGACAGACGAGCTCCTACAATGAGCAGTTCTTC. Its translation: CASSLEGQTSSYNEQFF.

The chain employs TRBV7-2 and TRBJ1-4; the D gene is possibly TRBD1 (5 bases). Trimming pared 5 bases from V and 5 bases from J, leaving 6 bases between. Germline assignment: CDR1 SGHTA and CDR2 FQGNSA. The CDR3 is 12 amino acids. The CDR3 loop reads CASSRQNEKLFF. CDR3 DNA: TGTGCCAGCAGCCGACAGAATGAAAAACTGTTTTTT.

V is TRBV18 and J is TRBJ1-2; the D is unclear. Trimming took off 5 bases at V and 4 bases at J, with 14 bases between the two ends. This CDR3 spans 14 amino acids. CDR1 and CDR2 (germline): KGHSH, LQKENI. This chain's CDR3 is CASSSTEQRYGYTF. CDR3 DNA: TGTGCCAGCTCATCAACGGAGCAACGCTATGGCTACACCTTC.